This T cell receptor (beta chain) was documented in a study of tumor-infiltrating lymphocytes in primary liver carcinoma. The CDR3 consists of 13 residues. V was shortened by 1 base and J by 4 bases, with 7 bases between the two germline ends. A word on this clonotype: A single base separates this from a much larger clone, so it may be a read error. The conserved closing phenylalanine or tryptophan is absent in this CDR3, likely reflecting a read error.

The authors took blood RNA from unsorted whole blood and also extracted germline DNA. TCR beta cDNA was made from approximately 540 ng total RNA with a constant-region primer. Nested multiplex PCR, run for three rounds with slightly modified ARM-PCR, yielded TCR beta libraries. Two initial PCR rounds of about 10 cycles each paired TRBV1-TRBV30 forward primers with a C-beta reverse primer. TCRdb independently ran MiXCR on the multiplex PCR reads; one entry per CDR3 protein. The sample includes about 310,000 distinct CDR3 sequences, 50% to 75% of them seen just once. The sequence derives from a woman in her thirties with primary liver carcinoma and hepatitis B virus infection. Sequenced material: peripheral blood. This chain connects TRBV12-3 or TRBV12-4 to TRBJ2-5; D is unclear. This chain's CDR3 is CASSLDRGETQYL. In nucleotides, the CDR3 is TGTGCCAGCAGTTTAGACCGCGGAGAGACCCAGTACCTC.